Included here is one T cell receptor beta chain sequence, with context. The sample comes from a study of blood T cell repertoires in COVID-19. About the study: Collection of acute and convalescent COVID-19 samples took place in the United States, Italy and Spain.

As processed by the authors: Reference gene primer amplification gave nucleated cell count estimates. Clones were read by immunoSEQ multiplex PCR, and TCRdb kept only the in-frame ones, dropping some. D and trimming come from the DNA, and the V and J calls and clone size come from that table. The sample gives 170,000 or so clones, 70% to 90% of which show up once; roughly 8.7% is in the top ten. In germline, CDR1 is SGHTA, CDR2 FQGNSA. The CDR3 is 16 residues long. Trimming cost V 5 bases and J 5 bases, with 18 bases left between them. The sample was peripheral blood. The chain recombines TRBV7-2 with TRBJ2-2; tentatively, D is TRBD2 (6 bases). The sequence came from a man aged 50-60 years with active or convalescent COVID-19. This CDR3 reads CASSPSGGGITGELFF. For the CDR3, the DNA is TGTGCCAGCAGCCCATCTGGGGGAGGCATTACCGGGGAGCTGTTTTTT.